These T cell receptor beta chains were read from a single sample in a study of blood T cells in healthy people across ages. TCRdb fed the 5' RACE reads into MiXCR, producing one record per CDR3 protein. The table shows around 1,500,000 distinct CDR3 sequences, with roughly 27% occurring only once. The sample was blood. All receptors derive from a woman aged 30 to 39 in good health. Both conserved end residues are part of each CDR3. A D gene is named only where the DNA matches it firmly.

>TRBJ1-4|TRBV5-1|TRBD1|17
CASSKTGPGSANEKLFF
>TRBJ1-4|TRBV27|TRBD1|14
CASSLWGTEEKLFF
>TRBJ2-7|TRBV10-3|TRBD2|14
CAISRAGDSGEQYF
>TRBJ2-5|TRBV20-1|NA|12
CSASDTEETQYF
>TRBJ2-4|TRBV6-5|NA|15
CASRATGRAKNIQYF
>TRBJ2-5|TRBV12-3/TRBV12-4|NA|12
CASKDGQETQYF
>TRBJ2-7|TRBV6-5|NA|15
CASSIRNSGSYEQYF
>TRBJ2-6|TRBV7-2|NA|17
CASSRHRPLAGASVLTF
>TRBJ2-2|TRBV7-2|NA|12
CASTRWPGELFF
>TRBJ2-7|TRBV20-1|NA|14
CSARDISHSYEQYF
>TRBJ1-2|TRBV15|TRBD1|15
CATSRDMDRKGGYTF
>TRBJ2-7|TRBV6-5|TRBD1|14
CASTRNRGRYEQYF
>TRBJ2-5|TRBV5-1|TRBD1|14
CASSPLKGAKTQYF
>TRBJ1-1|TRBV27|NA|15
CASRSGTTWNTEAFF
>TRBJ2-6|TRBV18|NA|15
CASSPFDSGANVLTF
>TRBJ2-1|TRBV2|TRBD2|15
CASSAQRGGYNEQFF
>TRBJ1-5|TRBV4-3|NA|13
CASSQDRGQPQHF
>TRBJ2-1|TRBV7-2|TRBD2|15
CTSSLGSGAPNEQFF
>TRBJ1-1|TRBV5-5|NA|16
CASSSGFGRWSTEAFF
>TRBJ2-1|TRBV10-3|NA|16
CAISGDPSSSYNEQFF
>TRBJ2-7|TRBV14|NA|18
CASSQDQSGGRQPYEQYF
>TRBJ2-7|TRBV20-1|TRBD1|15
CSARDRTGSGYEQYF
>TRBJ2-7|TRBV20-1|TRBD2|17
CSAPTSPIGGGGSEQYF
>TRBJ2-5|TRBV12-5|NA|11
CASGLGQTQYF
>TRBJ2-7|TRBV4-3|NA|15
CASSQGYANAYEQYF
>TRBJ2-1|TRBV27|NA|11
CAIGWGRGQFF
>TRBJ2-4|TRBV19|NA|14
CASSDILAKNIQYF
>TRBJ2-3|TRBV4-2|TRBD2|17
CASSQDLAGGERNTQYF
>TRBJ2-7|TRBV12-3/TRBV12-4|TRBD2|15
CASSLVSGGPHEQYF
>TRBJ1-1|TRBV20-1|NA|9
CSLRTEAFF
>TRBJ2-5|TRBV7-9|NA|16
CASSLGGDMGKETQYF
>TRBJ2-3|TRBV20-1|NA|12
CSAREYTDTQYF
>TRBJ2-7|TRBV7-6|NA|14
CASSWEVNSYEQYF